This T cell receptor (beta chain) came from a study of vaccination effects on CD4 cells after COVID-19. Study-wide points: In healthy vaccinees, only 1 of 255 vaccine-induced clones cross-reacted with common cold coronaviruses. Clones arising from infection and from vaccination showed marked clonal contraction late after vaccination.

Generated by immunoSEQ multiplex PCR, the TCRdb table keeps only in-frame clones and is missing some. In the table there are 67,000 or so clones, approximately 81% of which are singletons. Antigen-specific CD4+ T cell clonotypes were called by their expansion after viral peptide-pool culture in ViraFEST. Once cultured for more than nine days, the cells underwent separation to obtain CD4+ T cells. As their vaccination, participants received two doses of either BNT162b2 or mRNA-1273. Points on this clone: Its matching antigen is unknown.

This CDR3 region has 17 residues. Trimming took 3 bases from V and 4 from J; bases not matched to a gene: 11. Germline CDR1 DFQATT, CDR2 SNEGSKA (reference sequence). The sequence was collected from a human donor who received a COVID-19 vaccine. The V and J genes are TRBV20-1 and TRBJ2-1; the match to TRBD2 covers 11 bases. Sequenced here: CD4+ T cells from PBMCs cultured with HCoV-229E spike peptides, sampled after COVID-19 vaccination. The CDR3 nucleotides are TGCAGTGCTAGTGGGCTAGCGGGGGGCCGAAGGTACAATGAGCAGTTCTTC. It codes for CSASGLAGGRRYNEQFF.